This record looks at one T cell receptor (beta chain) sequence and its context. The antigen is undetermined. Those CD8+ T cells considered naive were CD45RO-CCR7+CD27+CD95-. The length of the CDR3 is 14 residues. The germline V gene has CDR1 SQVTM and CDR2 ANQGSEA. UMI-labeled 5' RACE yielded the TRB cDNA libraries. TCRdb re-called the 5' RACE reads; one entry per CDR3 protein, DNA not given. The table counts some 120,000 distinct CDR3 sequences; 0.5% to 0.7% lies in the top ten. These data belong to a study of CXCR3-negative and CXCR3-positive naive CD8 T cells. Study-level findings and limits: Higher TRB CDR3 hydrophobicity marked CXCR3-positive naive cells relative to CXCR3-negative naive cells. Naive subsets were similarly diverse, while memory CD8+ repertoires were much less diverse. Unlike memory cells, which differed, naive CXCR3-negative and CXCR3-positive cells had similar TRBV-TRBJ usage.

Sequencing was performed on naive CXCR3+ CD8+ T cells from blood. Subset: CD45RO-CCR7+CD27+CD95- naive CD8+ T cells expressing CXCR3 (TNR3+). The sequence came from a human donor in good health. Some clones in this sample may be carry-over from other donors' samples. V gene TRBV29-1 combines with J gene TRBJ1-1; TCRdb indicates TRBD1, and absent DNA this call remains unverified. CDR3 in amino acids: CSARARGDTTEAFF.